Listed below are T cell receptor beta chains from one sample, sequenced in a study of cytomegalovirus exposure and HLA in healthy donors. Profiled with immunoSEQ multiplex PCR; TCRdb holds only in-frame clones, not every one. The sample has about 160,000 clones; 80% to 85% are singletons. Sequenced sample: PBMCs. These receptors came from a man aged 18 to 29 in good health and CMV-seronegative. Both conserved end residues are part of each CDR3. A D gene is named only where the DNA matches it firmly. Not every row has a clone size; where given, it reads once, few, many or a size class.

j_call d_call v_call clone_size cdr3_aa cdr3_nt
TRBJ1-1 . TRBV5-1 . CASSYDYRALSTEAFF TGCGCCAGCAGCTATGACTACAGGGCCTTGAGCACTGAAGCTTTCTTT
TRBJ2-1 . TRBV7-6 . CASSLAGGSSSYNEQFF TGTGCCAGCAGCTTAGCTGGGGGGTCAAGCTCCTACAATGAGCAGTTCTTC
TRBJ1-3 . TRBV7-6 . CASSSTGTGPSISGNTIYF TGTGCCAGCAGCTCAACGGGTACAGGGCCAAGTATCTCTGGAAACACCATATATTTT
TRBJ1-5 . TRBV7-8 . CASTGENSNQPQHF TGTGCCAGCACGGGGGAAAATAGCAATCAGCCCCAGCATTTT
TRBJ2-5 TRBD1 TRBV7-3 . CASSPLGTVQETQYF TGTGCCAGCAGCCCCCTGGGGACAGTTCAAGAGACCCAGTACTTC
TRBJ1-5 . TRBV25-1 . CASSELLQGNKSNQPQHF TGTGCCAGCAGTGAATTACTACAGGGAAACAAGTCCAATCAGCCCCAGCATTTT
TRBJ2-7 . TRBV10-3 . CAISETDYEQYF TGTGCCATCAGTGAAACAGACTACGAGCAGTACTTC
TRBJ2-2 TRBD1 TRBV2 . CASSALGASGTGGDGDTGELFF TGTGCCAGCAGTGCCCTTGGGGCCTCCGGGACAGGGGGCGATGGGGACACCGGGGAGCTGTTTTTT
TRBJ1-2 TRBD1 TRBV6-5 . CASTGQGAGGYTF TGTGCCAGCACGGGACAGGGGGCAGGGGGCTACACCTTC
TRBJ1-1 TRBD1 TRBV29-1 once CSAAGTANTEAFF TGCAGCGCTGCCGGGACAGCGAACACTGAAGCTTTCTTT
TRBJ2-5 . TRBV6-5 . CASSYDIQETQYF TGTGCCAGCAGTTATGACATCCAAGAGACCCAGTACTTC
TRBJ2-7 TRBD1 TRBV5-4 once CASSLGDSEQYF TGTGCCAGCAGCTTGGGGGACAGCGAGCAGTACTTC
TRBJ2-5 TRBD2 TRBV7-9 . CASSLGSGGGQETQYF TGTGCCAGCAGCTTAGGTTCCGGGGGGGGCCAAGAGACCCAGTACTTC
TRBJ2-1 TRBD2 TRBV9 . CASSAGGLAGEAEQFF TGTGCCAGCAGCGCGGGTGGACTAGCGGGAGAGGCTGAGCAGTTCTTC
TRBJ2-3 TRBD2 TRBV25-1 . CASSSLGLAGSDTQYF TGTGCCAGCAGCTCTCTCGGACTAGCGGGATCGGATACGCAGTATTTT
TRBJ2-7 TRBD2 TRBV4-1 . CASSQLAGGLYEQYF TGCGCCAGCAGCCAATTAGCGGGAGGGTTATACGAGCAGTACTTC
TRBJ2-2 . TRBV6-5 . CASSYSAGSGELFF TGTGCCAGCAGTTACTCAGCCGGTTCCGGGGAGCTGTTTTTT
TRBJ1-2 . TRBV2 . CASRGGNYGYTF TGTGCCAGCCGGGGGGGGAACTATGGCTACACCTTC
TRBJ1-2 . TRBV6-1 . CASSEDGGRDYYGYTF TGTGCCAGCAGTGAAGATGGGGGGAGGGATTACTATGGCTACACCTTC
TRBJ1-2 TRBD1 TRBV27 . CASRGTGANYGYTF TGTGCCAGCAGGGGGACAGGGGCCAACTATGGCTACACCTTC
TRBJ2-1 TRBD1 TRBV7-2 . CASSLTGTGYNEQFF TGTGCCAGCAGCTTAACCGGGACAGGGTACAATGAGCAGTTCTTC
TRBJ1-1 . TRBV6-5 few CASSLQENTEAFF TGTGCCAGCAGTTTACAGGAGAACACTGAAGCTTTCTTT
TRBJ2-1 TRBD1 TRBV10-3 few CAIVSPTGGTGSRLSAYNEQFF TGTGCCATCGTATCCCCCACCGGTGGGACAGGGTCGCGTCTGAGTGCCTACAATGAGCAGTTCTTC
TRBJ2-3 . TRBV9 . CASSVEDFYSTDTQYF TGTGCCAGCAGCGTGGAGGACTTTTACAGCACAGATACGCAGTATTTT
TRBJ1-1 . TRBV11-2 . CASSFQGLGTEAFF TGTGCCAGCAGCTTTCAGGGATTAGGCACTGAAGCTTTCTTT
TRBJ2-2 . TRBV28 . CASRGGGMGTGELFF TGTGCCAGCAGAGGAGGCGGGATGGGTACCGGGGAGCTGTTTTTT
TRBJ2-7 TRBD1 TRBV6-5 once CASTQDRAPYEQYF TGTGCCAGCACCCAAGACAGGGCGCCCTACGAGCAGTACTTC
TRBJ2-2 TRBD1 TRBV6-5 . CASSLTGANTGELFF TGTGCCAGCAGCCTGACAGGGGCCAACACCGGGGAGCTGTTTTTT
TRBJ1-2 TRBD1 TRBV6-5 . CASSSQGAPRHTF TGTGCCAGCAGTTCCCAGGGGGCCCCGCGGCACACCTTC
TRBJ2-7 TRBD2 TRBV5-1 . CASSAGGSYEQYF TGCGCCAGCAGCGCCGGGGGGTCCTACGAGCAGTACTTC
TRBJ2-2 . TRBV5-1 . CASSLEGLPGELFF TGCGCCAGCAGCTTGGAGGGACTGCCCGGGGAGCTGTTTTTT
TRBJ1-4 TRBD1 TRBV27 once CASSRQGVSNEKLFF TGTGCCAGCAGTAGACAGGGTGTATCTAATGAAAAACTGTTTTTT
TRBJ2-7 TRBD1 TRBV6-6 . CASSYRQGPYEQYF TGTGCCAGCAGTTACCGACAGGGTCCCTACGAGCAGTACTTC
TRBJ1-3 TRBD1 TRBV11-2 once CASSFLQGAGNTIYF TGTGCCAGCAGCTTCCTACAGGGGGCCGGAAACACCATATATTTT
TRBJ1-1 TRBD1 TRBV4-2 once CASSGQQGRRGYTEAFF TGTGCCAGCAGCGGACAACAGGGGAGGAGGGGGTACACTGAAGCTTTCTTT
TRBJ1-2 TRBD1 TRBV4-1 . CASSQPGQVNYGYTF TGCGCCAGCAGCCAACCGGGACAGGTGAACTATGGCTACACCTTC
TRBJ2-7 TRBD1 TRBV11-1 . CASSFSPGQGIHEQYF TGTGCCAGCAGCTTCTCCCCGGGACAGGGAATCCACGAGCAGTACTTC
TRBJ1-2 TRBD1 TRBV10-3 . CAISAPDRLLNYGYTF TGTGCCATCAGTGCCCCGGACAGGCTTTTAAACTATGGCTACACCTTC
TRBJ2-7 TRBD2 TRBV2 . CASSRDYSVEQYF TGTGCCAGCAGTCGGGACTACAGCGTCGAGCAGTACTTC
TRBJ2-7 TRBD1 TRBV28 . CASRPGTDPVYEQYF TGTGCCAGCAGGCCCGGGACAGATCCCGTCTACGAGCAGTACTTC
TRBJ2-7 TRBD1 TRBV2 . CASSEDGTEYEQYF TGTGCCAGCAGTGAAGACGGGACAGAGTACGAGCAGTACTTC
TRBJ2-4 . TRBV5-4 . CASPPVAKNIQYF TGTGCTTCACCACCGGTAGCCAAAAACATTCAGTACTTC
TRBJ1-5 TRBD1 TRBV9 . CASSATGGGQPQHF TGTGCCAGCAGCGCGACAGGGGGCGGTCAGCCCCAGCATTTT
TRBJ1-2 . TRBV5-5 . CASSLLSRDWGYTF TGTGCCAGCAGCCTTCTTAGCAGGGATTGGGGCTACACCTTC
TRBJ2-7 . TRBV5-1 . CASSFDRSYEQYF TGCGCCAGCAGCTTTGACAGGAGCTACGAGCAGTACTTC
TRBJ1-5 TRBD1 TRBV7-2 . CASSRGQGNQPQHF TGTGCCAGCAGCAGAGGACAGGGCAATCAGCCCCAGCATTTT
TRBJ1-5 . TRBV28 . CASSPTTVNQPQHF TGTGCCAGCAGCCCCACGACAGTCAATCAGCCCCAGCATTTT
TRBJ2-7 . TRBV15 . CATSSAWTAPYEQYF TGTGCCACCAGCAGTGCTTGGACAGCCCCCTACGAGCAGTACTTC
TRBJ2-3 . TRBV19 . CASSIGTGTDTQYF TGTGCCAGTAGTATAGGGACAGGCACAGATACGCAGTATTTT
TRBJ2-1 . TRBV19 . CASSIVVGNEQFF TGTGCCAGTAGTATAGTAGTCGGGAATGAGCAGTTCTTC
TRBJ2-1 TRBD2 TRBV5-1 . CASSSSGGYNEQFF TGCGCCAGCAGCTCCTCGGGAGGCTACAATGAGCAGTTCTTC
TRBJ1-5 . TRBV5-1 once CASSADGLGNQPQHF TGCGCCAGCAGCGCCGACGGACTTGGCAATCAGCCCCAGCATTTT
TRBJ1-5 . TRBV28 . CASSLRIGGRTQHF TGTGCCAGCAGTTTAAGGATTGGTGGCAGGACCCAGCATTTT
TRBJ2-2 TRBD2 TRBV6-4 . CASSAGLAANTGELFF TGTGCCAGCAGCGCCGGACTAGCGGCTAACACCGGGGAGCTGTTTTTT